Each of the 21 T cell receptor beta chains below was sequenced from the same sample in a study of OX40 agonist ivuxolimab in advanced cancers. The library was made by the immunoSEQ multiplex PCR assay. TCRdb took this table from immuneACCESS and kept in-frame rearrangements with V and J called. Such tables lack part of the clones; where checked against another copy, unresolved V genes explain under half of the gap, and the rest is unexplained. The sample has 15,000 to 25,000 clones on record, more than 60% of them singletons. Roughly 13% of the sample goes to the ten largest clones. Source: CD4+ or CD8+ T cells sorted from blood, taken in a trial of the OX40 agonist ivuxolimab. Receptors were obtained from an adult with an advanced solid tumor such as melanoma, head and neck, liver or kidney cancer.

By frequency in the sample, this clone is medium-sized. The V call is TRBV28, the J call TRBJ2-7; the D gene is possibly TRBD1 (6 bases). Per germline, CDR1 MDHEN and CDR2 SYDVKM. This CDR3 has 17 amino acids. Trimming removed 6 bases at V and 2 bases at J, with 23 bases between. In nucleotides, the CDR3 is TGTGCCAGCAGCTACGGTGGAGGACAGTCTAAGGCCTACGAGCAGTACTTC. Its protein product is CASSYGGGQSKAYEQYF.

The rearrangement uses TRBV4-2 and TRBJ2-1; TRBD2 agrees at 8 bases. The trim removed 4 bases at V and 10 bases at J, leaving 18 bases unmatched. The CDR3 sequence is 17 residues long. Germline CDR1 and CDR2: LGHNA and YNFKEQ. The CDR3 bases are TGTGCCAGCAGCCCCCCGGGGGGGAGTTCCCGGCGGGTCGAGCAGTTCTTC. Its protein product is CASSPPGGSSRRVEQFF.

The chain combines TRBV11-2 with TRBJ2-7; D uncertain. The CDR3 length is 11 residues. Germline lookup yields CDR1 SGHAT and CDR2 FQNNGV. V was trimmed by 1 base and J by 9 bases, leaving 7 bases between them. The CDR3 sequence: CASSLVLGQYF. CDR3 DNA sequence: TGTGCCAGCAGCTTAGTTCTAGGGCAGTACTTC.

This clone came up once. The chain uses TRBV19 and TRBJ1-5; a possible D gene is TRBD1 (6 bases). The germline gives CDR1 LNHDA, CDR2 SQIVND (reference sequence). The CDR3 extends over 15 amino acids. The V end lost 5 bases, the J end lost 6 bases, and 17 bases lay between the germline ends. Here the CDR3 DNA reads TGTGCCAGTAGTCCCCACCTAGGGGGGGGTCAGCCCCAGCATTTT. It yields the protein CASSPHLGGGQPQHF. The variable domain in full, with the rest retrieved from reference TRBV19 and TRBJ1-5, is DGGITQSPKYLFRKEGQNVTLSCEQNLNHDAMYWYRQDPGQGLRLIYYSQIVNDFQKGDIAEGYSVSREKKESFPLTVTSAQKNPTAFYLCASSPHLGGGQPQHFGDGTRLSIL.

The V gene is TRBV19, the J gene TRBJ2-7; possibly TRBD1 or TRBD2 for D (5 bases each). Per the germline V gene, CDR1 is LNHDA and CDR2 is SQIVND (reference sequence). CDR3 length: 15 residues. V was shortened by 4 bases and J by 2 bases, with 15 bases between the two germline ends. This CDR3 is CASSTLEGLAYEQYF. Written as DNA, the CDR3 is TGTGCCAGTAGTACTCTTGAGGGGTTGGCCTACGAGCAGTACTTC.

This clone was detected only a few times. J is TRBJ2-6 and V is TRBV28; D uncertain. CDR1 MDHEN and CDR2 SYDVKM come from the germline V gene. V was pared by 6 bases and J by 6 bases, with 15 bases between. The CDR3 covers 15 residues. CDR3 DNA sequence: TGTGCCAGCAGCCCTCAAGGAAGTGAGGCCAACGTCCTGACTTTC. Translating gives CASSPQGSEANVLTF.

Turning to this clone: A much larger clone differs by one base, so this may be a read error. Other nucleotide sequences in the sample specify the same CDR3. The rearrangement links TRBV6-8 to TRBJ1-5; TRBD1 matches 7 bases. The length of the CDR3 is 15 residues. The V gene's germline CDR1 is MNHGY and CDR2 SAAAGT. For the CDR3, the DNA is TGTGCCAGCAGTCGCAGGGGGTTGGACAATCAGCCTCAGCATTTT. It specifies CASSRRGLDNQPQHF.

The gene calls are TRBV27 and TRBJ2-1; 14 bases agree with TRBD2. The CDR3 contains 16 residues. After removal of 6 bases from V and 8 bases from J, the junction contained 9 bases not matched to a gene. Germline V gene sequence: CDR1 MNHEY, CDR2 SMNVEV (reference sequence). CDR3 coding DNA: TGTGCCAGCAGCCTTTCGGGACTAGCGGGAGCCCATGAGCAGTTCTTC. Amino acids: CASSLSGLAGAHEQFF.

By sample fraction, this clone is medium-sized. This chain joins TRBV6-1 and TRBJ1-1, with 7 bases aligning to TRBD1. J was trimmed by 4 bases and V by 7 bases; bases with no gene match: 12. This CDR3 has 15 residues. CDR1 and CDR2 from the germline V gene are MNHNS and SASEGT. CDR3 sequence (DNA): TGTGCCAGCACCTCCCCCACAGGGGAGACCACTGAAGCTTTCTTT. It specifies CASTSPTGETTEAFF.

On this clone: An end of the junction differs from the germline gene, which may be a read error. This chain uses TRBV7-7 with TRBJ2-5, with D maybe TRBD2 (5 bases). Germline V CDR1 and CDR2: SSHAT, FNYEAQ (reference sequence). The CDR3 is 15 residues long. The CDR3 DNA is TGTGCTAGCAGCTTGGAATGGTCTAGCCATGAGACCCAGTACTTC. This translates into CASSLEWSSHETQYF. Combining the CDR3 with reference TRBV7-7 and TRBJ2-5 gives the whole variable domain GAGVSQSPRYKVTKRGQDVTLRCDPISSHATLYWYQQALGQGPEFLTYFNYEAQPDKSGLPSDRFSAERPEGSISTLTIQRTEQRDSAMYRCASSLEWSSHETQYFGPGTRLLVL.

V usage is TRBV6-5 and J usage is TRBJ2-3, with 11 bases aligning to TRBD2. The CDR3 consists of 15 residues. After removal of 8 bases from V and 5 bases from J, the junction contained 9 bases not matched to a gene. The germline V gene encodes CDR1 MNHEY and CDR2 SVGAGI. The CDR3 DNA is TGTGCCAGCGGGGAACTAGCGGGAGAAAAAGATACGCAGTATTTT. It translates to CASGELAGEKDTQYF.

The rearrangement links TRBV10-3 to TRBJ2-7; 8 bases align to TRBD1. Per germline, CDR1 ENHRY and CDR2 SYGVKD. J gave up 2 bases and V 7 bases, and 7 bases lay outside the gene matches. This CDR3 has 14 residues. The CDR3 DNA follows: TGTGCCATCATGGACAGGGATGCTCCCTACGAGCAGTACTTC. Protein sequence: CAIMDRDAPYEQYF.

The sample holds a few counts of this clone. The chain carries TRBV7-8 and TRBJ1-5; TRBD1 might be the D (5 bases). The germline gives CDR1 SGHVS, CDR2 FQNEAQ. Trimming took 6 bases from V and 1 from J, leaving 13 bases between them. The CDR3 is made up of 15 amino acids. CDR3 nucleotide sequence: TGTGCCAGCAGGGGGGACGGGGAAAGCAATCAGCCCCAGCATTTT. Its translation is CASRGDGESNQPQHF.

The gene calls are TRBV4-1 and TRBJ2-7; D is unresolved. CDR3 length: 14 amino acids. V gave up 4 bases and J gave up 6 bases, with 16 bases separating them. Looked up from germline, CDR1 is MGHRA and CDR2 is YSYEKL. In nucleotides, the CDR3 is TGCGCCAGCAGCCGTACAATCCCCGCTTTCGAGCAGTACTTC. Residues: CASSRTIPAFEQYF.

CDR3 nucleotide sequence: TGCGCCAGCTTTCTCGGGAACACCGGGGAGCTGTTTTTT. This translates into CASFLGNTGELFF. The chain has TRBV10-2 and TRBJ2-2; D is uncertain. Germline V gene data show CDR1 as WSHSY and CDR2 as SAAADI. The CDR3 runs 13 residues. Trimming took off 8 bases at V and 1 base at J, with 8 bases between the two ends.

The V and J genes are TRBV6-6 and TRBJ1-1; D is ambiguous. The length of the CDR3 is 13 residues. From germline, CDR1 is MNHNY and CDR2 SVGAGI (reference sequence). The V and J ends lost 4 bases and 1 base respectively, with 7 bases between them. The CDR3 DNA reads TGTGCCAGCAGTTCGAGCGGGAACACTGAAGCTTTCTTT. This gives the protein CASSSSGNTEAFF.

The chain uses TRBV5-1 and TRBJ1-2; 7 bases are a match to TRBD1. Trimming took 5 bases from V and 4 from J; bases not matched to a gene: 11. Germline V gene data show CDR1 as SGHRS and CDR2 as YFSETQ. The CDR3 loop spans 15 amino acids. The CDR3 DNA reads TGCGCCAGCAGAGGCGGGACAGTGAGAGGCTATGGCTACACCTTC. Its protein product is CASRGGTVRGYGYTF. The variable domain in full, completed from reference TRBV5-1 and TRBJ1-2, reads KAGVTQTPRYLIKTRGQQVTLSCSPISGHRSVSWYQQTPGQGLQFLFEYFSETQRNKGNFPGRFSGRQFSNSRSEMNVSTLELGDSALYLCASRGGTVRGYGYTFGSGTRLTVV.

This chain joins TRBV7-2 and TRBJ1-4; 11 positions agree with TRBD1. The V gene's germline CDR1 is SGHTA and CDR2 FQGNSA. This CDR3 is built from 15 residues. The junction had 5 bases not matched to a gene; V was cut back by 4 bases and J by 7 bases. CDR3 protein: CASSSGQGDIEKLFF. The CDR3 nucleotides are TGTGCCAGCAGCTCGGGACAGGGGGACATTGAAAAACTGTTTTTT.

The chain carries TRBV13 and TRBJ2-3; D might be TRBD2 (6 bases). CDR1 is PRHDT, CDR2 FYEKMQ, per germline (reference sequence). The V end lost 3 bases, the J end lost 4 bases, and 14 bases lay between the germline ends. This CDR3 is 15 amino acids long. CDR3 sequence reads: CASSLWTGAADTQYF. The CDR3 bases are TGTGCCAGCAGCTTGTGGACGGGAGCCGCAGATACGCAGTATTTT.

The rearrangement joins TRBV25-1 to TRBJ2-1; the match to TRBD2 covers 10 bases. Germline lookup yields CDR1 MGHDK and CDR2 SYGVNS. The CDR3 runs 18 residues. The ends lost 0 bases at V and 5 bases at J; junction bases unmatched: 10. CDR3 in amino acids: CASSEYMPSGSLDNEQFF. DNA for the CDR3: TGTGCCAGCAGTGAATATATGCCTAGCGGGAGTCTGGACAATGAGCAGTTCTTC.

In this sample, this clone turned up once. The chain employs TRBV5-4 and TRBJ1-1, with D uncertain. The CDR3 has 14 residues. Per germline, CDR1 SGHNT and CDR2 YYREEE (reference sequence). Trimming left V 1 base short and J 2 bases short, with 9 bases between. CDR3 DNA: TGTGCCAGCAGCTTGACGGTAGCAAACACTGAAGCTTTCTTT. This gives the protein CASSLTVANTEAFF.